These 8 T cell receptor beta chains originate from one sample sequenced in a study of technical replicates of blood from a handful of donors. TCRdb's table, derived via immunoSEQ multiplex PCR, lists solely in-frame clones and lacks some. The profile shows about 88,000 clones, approximately 95% of them singletons. The sample comprised T cells isolated from PBMCs. All receptors come from a human donor in good health.

The chain uses TRBV6-1 and TRBJ2-5, with 8 bases aligning to TRBD1. Germline V gene sequence: CDR1 MNHNS, CDR2 SASEGT. The CDR3 is 16 residues long. V lost 0 bases to trimming and J lost 5 bases; unmatched junction nucleotides: 8. CDR3 in amino acids: CASSEAFGQGLETQYF. The CDR3 nucleotides are TGTGCCAGCAGTGAAGCATTCGGACAGGGTCTCGAGACCCAGTACTTC.

The J gene is TRBJ2-1, the V gene TRBV27; 15 bases match TRBD2. The CDR3 consists of 15 residues. V shed 5 bases, J shed 5 bases, and the junction held 1 base outside the gene matches. Germline V gene data show CDR1 as MNHEY and CDR2 as SMNVEV (reference sequence). Here the CDR3 DNA reads TGTGCCAGCAGTGGACTAGCGGGAGGGGACAATGAGCAGTTCTTC. This sequence encodes CASSGLAGGDNEQFF.

The V gene is TRBV28, the J gene TRBJ1-3, with D tentatively TRBD1 (6 bases). CDR3 size: 14 residues. The V end was cut by 8 bases, the J end by 1 base, with 12 bases between. Germline CDR1 and CDR2: MDHEN and SYDVKM. Here the CDR3 reads CASQRQGSGNTIYF. CDR3 in DNA: TGTGCCAGCCAAAGGCAGGGGTCTGGAAACACCATATATTTT.

This sequence joins TRBV4-1 and TRBJ1-5; D remains ambiguous. The ends were cut back, 0 bases at V and 7 bases at J, with 10 bases in the middle. In germline, CDR1 is MGHRA, CDR2 YSYEKL. The CDR3 extends over 14 amino acids. DNA for the CDR3: TGCGCCAGCAGCCAAGAATCAGGCAGGCAGCCCCAGCATTTT. Translating gives CASSQESGRQPQHF.

The chain has TRBV13 and TRBJ1-3; D is ambiguous. From germline, CDR1 is PRHDT and CDR2 FYEKMQ (reference sequence). V shed 6 bases and J shed 4 bases, with 16 bases lying between them. The CDR3 has 15 residues. CDR3 residues: CASSLPGSGGNTIYF. CDR3 bases: TGTGCCAGCAGTCTTCCCGGGAGCGGGGGAAACACCATATATTTT. Supplemented by reference TRBV13 and TRBJ1-3, the full variable domain reads AAGVIQSPRHLIKEKRETATLKCYPIPRHDTVYWYQQGPGQDPQFLISFYEKMQSDKGSIPDRFSAQQFSDYHSELNMSSLELGDSALYFCASSLPGSGGNTIYFGEGSWLTVV.

Points on this clone: One junction end disagrees with the germline gene, perhaps due to a read error. This rearrangement joins TRBV2 to TRBJ1-1; D uncertain. The CDR3 is made up of 10 amino acids. In germline, CDR1 is SNHLY, CDR2 FYNNEI. CDR3 nucleotide sequence: TGTGCCAGCAGTGATGGTGCCGTAGTCTTT. Translating it yields CASSDGAVVF.

The rearrangement uses TRBV28 and TRBJ2-7; 7 bases fit TRBD1. Losses at the gene ends were 8 bases for V and 3 bases for J; bases not matched to a gene: 7. Germline CDR1 MDHEN, CDR2 SYDVKM. The CDR3 has 13 amino acids. CDR3 DNA sequence: TGTGCCAGCCAATCCGGGACAGTCTACGAGCAGTACTTC. Its protein product is CASQSGTVYEQYF.

This chain connects TRBV28 to TRBJ1-5; a weak D match, TRBD1 (5 bases). Germline V CDR1 and CDR2: MDHEN, SYDVKM. This CDR3 comprises 13 residues. Trimming took off 5 bases at V and 6 bases at J, with 11 bases between the two ends. CDR3 DNA: TGTGCCAGCAGTCCCTACAGGAGTCAGCCCCAGCATTTT. Encoded protein: CASSPYRSQPQHF.